The clone carrying this T cell receptor (beta chain) was detected once. Its antigen is still unknown. With a much larger clone just one base away, this may be a read error. These data originate in a study of read filtering for tumor transcriptome and immune sequencing. The wider study: Mean patient age was approximately 66 years, range about 47 to 85; around 16 male, 14 female. Per sample, TCR-region reads ranged about 4.05 to 10.27 million by IR-seq, 85 to 1273 by RNA-seq. Study-wide findings and caveats: RNA-seq captured clonotypes less deeply and reliably than IR-seq.

Every patient had bone marrow sampled while the disease was active. The V and J ends lost 4 bases and 4 bases, in that order; junction bases with no gene match: 9. The CDR3 is made up of 15 amino acids. Molecular barcoded adaptors covering alpha/delta and beta/gamma chains were used on about 390 ng RNA. TCRdb called the reads again in MiXCR, with one record for every CDR3 protein. The top ten hold 7.5% to 9.5% of the sample, which has some 130,000 distinct CDR3 sequences, approximately 13% seen once. The sequence was obtained from a donor aged 40 or older with multiple myeloma. The sample taken for sequencing was a population of CD138-negative cells sorted from bone marrow. The rearrangement joins TRBV12-3 or TRBV12-4 to TRBJ2-5, with 7 bases aligning to TRBD1. In DNA form, the CDR3 reads TGTGCCAGCAGTTCTGGGACAGTAAACCGAGAGACCCAGTACTTC. Its protein is CASSSGTVNRETQYF.